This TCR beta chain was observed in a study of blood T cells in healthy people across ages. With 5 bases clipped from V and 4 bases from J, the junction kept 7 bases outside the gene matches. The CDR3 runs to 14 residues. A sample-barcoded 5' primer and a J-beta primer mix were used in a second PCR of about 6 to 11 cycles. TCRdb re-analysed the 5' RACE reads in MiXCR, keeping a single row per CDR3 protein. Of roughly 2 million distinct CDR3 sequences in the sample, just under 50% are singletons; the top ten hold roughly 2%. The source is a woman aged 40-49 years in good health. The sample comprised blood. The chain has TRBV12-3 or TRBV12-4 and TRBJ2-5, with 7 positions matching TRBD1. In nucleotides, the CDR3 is TGTGCCAGCAGTGTTCCGGGACAGATAGAGACCCAGTACTTC. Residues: CASSVPGQIETQYF.